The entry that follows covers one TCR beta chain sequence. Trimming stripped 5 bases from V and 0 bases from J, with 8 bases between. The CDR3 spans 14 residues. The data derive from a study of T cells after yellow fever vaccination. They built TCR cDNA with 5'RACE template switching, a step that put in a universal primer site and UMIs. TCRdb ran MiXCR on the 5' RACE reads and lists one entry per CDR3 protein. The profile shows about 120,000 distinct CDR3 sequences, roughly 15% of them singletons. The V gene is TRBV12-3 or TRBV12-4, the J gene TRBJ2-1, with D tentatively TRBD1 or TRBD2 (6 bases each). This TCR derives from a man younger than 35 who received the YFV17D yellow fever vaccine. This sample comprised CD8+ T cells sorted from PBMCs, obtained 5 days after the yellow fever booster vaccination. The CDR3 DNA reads TGTGCCAGCAGTCCGGGGGCCTCCTACAATGAGCAGTTCTTC. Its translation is CASSPGASYNEQFF.